This TCR beta chain emerged from a study of a mutant IDH1 vaccine in newly diagnosed glioma. Study-level information: Administration of eight vaccinations to patients took place in weeks 1, 3, 5, 7, 11, 15, 19, 23.

The CDR3 is 13 residues long. The germline V gene has CDR1 MGHRA and CDR2 YSYEKL. V lost 1 base, J lost 9 bases, and 10 bases lay in between. Here immunoSEQ multiplex PCR was the method, and the copy in TCRdb shows in-frame clones only, minus some. The data hold 45,000 to 60,000 clones, with around 80% observed a single time. Of note for this clone: The antigen remains unidentified.

Described time point: week 5, during vaccination. Each dose delivered 300 ug of mutant IDH1 20-mer peptide subcutaneously with imiquimod. The clonotype was recovered from a man in his fifties with glioma. Sequences were derived from PBMCs, sampled from a glioma patient whose treatment included an IDH1 peptide vaccine. The rearrangement uses TRBV4-1 and TRBJ1-5; D call uncertain. The CDR3 DNA sequence: TGCGCCAGCAGCCAAGGGGCACCAAGGCCCCAGCATTTT. It codes for CASSQGAPRPQHF.